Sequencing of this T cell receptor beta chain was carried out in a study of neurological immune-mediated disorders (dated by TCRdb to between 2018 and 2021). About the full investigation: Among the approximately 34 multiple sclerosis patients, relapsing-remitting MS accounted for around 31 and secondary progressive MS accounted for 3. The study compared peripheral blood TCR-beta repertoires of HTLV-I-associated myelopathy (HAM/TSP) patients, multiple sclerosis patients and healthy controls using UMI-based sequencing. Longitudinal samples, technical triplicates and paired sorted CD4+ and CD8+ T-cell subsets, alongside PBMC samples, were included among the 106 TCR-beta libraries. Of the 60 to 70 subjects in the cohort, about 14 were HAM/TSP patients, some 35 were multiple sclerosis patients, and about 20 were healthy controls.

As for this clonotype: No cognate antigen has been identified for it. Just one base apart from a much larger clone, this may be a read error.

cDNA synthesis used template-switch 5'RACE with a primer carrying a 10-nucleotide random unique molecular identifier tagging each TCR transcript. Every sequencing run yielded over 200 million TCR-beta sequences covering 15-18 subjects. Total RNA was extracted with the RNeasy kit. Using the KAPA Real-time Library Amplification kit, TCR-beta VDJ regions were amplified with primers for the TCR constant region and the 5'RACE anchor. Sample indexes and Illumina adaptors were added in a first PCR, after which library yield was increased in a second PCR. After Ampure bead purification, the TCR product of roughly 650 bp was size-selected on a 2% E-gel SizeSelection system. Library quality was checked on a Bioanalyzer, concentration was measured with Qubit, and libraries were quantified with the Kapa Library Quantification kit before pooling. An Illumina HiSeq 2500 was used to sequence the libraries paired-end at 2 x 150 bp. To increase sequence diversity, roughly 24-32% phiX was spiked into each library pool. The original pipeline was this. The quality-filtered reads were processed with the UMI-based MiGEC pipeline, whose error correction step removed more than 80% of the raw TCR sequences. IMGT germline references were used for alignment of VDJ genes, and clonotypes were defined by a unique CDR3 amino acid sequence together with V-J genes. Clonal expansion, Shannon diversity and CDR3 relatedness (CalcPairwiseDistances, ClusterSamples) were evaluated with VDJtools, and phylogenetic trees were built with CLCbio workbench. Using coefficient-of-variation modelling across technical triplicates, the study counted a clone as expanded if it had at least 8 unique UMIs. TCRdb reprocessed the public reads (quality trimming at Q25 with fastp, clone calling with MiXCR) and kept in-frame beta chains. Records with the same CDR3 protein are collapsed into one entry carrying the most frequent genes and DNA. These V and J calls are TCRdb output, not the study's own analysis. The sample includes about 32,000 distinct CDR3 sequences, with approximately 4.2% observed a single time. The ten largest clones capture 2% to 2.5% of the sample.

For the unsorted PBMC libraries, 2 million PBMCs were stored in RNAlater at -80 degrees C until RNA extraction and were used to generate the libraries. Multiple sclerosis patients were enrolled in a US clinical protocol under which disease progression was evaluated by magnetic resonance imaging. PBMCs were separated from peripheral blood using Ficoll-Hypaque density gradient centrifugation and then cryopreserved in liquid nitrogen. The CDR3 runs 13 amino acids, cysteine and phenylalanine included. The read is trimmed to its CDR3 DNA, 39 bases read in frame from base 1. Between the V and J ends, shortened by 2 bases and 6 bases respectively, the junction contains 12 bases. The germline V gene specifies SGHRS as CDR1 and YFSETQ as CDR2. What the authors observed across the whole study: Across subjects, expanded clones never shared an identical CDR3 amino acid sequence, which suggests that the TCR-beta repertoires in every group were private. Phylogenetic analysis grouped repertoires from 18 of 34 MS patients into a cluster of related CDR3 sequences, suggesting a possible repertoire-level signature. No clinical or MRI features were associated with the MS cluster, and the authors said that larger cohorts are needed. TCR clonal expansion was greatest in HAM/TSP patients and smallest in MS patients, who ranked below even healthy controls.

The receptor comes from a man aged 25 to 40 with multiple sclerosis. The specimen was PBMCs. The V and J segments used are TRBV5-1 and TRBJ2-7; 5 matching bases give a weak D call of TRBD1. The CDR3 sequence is CASSLNRWFEQYF. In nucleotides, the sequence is TGCGCCAGCAGCTTAAACAGGTGGTTCGAGCAGTACTTC.